A single sample is the source of the 6 T cell receptor beta chains below, sequenced in a study of blood T cell repertoires in COVID-19. Clones were sequenced by immunoSEQ multiplex PCR, and TCRdb holds only the in-frame ones, with some missing. The repertoire consists of 150,000 or so clones, with 65% to 85% occurring once and the leading ten covering 3.6%. Sequenced: PBMCs or T cells enriched from blood (not recorded which). The receptors shown here come from a woman between 45 and 60 years old in a cohort exposed to, infected with or recovered from COVID-19 (not recorded which).

Worth noting for this clone: This specimen includes other DNA sequences encoding the same CDR3. The chain couples TRBV19 to TRBJ2-1, with 7 bases that match TRBD2. The CDR3 is 12 amino acids. Per germline, CDR1 LNHDA and CDR2 SQIVND (reference sequence). V trimming: 5 bases; J trimming: 10 bases; junction bases outside the gene matches: 5. The CDR3 protein is CASSPGAGEQFF. Written as DNA, the CDR3 is TGTGCCAGTAGTCCTGGAGCGGGGGAGCAGTTCTTC.

The chain links TRBV18 to TRBJ1-3; the D gene is possibly TRBD1 (6 bases). The length of the CDR3 is 16 residues. Trimming shortened V by 3 bases and J by 0 bases, and 12 bases separated the two germline ends. CDR1 and CDR2 from the germline V gene are KGHSH and LQKENI. CDR3 region: CASSPILDSSGNTIYF. In nucleotides, the CDR3 is TGTGCCAGCTCACCGATACTGGACAGCTCTGGAAACACCATATATTTT.

The rearrangement links TRBV6-6 to TRBJ2-7; D is undetermined. With 4 bases removed from V and 6 bases from J, the gap between germline ends came to 16 bases. The CDR3 is made up of 14 amino acids. The germline gives CDR1 MNHNY, CDR2 SVGAGI (reference sequence). In nucleotides, the CDR3 is TGTGCCAGCAGTTTTAACAGCCCAGGTAGCGAGCAGTACTTC. Residues: CASSFNSPGSEQYF.

As to this clone: Other nucleotide sequences in the sample specify the same CDR3. The chain employs TRBV19 and TRBJ2-7; D unresolved. The CDR3 is 13 amino acids. Germline lookup yields CDR1 LNHDA and CDR2 SQIVND (reference sequence). V lost 0 bases, J lost 0 bases, and 3 bases lay in between. The DNA for the CDR3 is TGTGCCAGTAGTATAGATAGCTCCTACGAGCAGTACTTC. It translates to CASSIDSSYEQYF.

This rearrangement joins TRBV6-1 to TRBJ2-7; TRBD1 is a possible D gene (6 bases). The V gene lost 3 bases and the J gene lost 7 bases, with 16 bases spanning the gap. CDR1 MNHNS and CDR2 SASEGT come from the germline V gene. The CDR3 is made up of 14 amino acids. As DNA, the CDR3 is TGTGCCAGCAGTGACCCCGGCCTCACAGGGGAGCAGTACTTC. Translating it yields CASSDPGLTGEQYF.

This clone was detected a few times. The chain uses TRBV5-1 and TRBJ2-3; 10 bases match TRBD2. Germline assignment: CDR1 SGHRS and CDR2 YFSETQ. This CDR3 has 14 residues. J lost 4 bases, V lost 4 bases, and 3 bases had no gene match. The CDR3 loop reads CASSLAGAPDTQYF. CDR3 in DNA: TGCGCCAGCAGCCTAGCGGGAGCCCCAGATACGCAGTATTTT.